This TCR beta chain emerged from a study of beta chain features in type 1 diabetes. Study observations and caveats: Across all four CD4+ subsets, people with type 1 diabetes showed modestly shorter TCRB CDR3s.

Every donor had blood drawn once into heparin, approximately 120 mL on average. Sorted cells reached over 95% purity in every population. The sample holds a few counts of this clone. The antigen is not known. The authors reverse transcribed all of the isolated RNA, so sequencing captured expressed TCRB transcripts. TCRdb keeps only in-frame clones here, not all; method: immunoSEQ multiplex PCR. The data hold some 300,000 clones, with 8% observed a single time. The germline V gene encodes CDR1 DFQATT and CDR2 SNEGSKA (reference sequence). Between the trimmed V and J ends, which lost 3 bases and 7 bases, there was a span of 9 bases. The length of the CDR3 is 11 residues.

Specimen: central memory CD4+ T cells from blood. The sequence was collected from a woman between 18 and 30 years old in good health. J is TRBJ1-2 and V is TRBV20-1; maybe TRBD1 (6 bases). Written as DNA, the CDR3 is TGCAGTGCTAGCACAGGGTTTGGCTACACCTTC. Amino acid sequence: CSASTGFGYTF.